The 31 T cell receptor beta chains in this list originate from one sample, sequenced in a study of Tregs in tolerant kidney transplant recipients. Sequencing was performed with immunoSEQ multiplex PCR; in TCRdb, only in-frame clones are kept and a portion is missing. The sample lists 85,000 to 95,000 clones; over 85% were seen once. Sequencing used CD8+ T cells from blood. The source is a human donor in good health.

V gene TRBV9 combines with J gene TRBJ1-2; unclear D gene. Germline assignment: CDR1 SGDLS and CDR2 YYNGEE. Trimming took off 3 bases at V and 3 bases at J, with 6 bases between the two ends. The CDR3 totals 12 residues. CDR3 in amino acids: CASSAGYYGYTF. The CDR3 DNA is TGTGCCAGCAGCGCAGGTTACTATGGCTACACCTTC.

The chain recombines TRBV5-5 with TRBJ2-1, with TRBD2 identical over 9 bases. Germline V gives CDR1 SGHKS, CDR2 YYEKEE (reference sequence). This CDR3 contains 16 residues. J was trimmed by 6 bases and V by 0 bases; bases with no gene match: 7. The CDR3 bases are TGTGCCAGCAGCTTGGGGAAGCGGGAGGATTCCAATGAGCAGTTCTTC. It specifies CASSLGKREDSNEQFF. The entire variable domain, with the rest obtained from reference TRBV5-5 and TRBJ2-1, is as follows: DAGVTQSPTHLIKTRGQQVTLRCSPISGHKSVSWYQQVLGQGPQFIFQYYEKEERGRGNFPDRFSARQFPNYSSELNVNALLLGDSALYLCASSLGKREDSNEQFFGPGTRLTVL.

The chain employs TRBV9 and TRBJ2-1; the match to TRBD1 covers 7 bases. The CDR3 loop spans 15 amino acids. V dropped 4 bases and J dropped 9; count of bases not matched to a gene: 13. Looked up from germline, CDR1 is SGDLS and CDR2 is YYNGEE. Here the CDR3 reads CASSRTLRTGPEQFF. DNA of the CDR3: TGTGCCAGCAGCCGTACACTCCGGACAGGCCCTGAGCAGTTCTTC.

This rearrangement joins TRBV27 to TRBJ2-5, with TRBD1 matching over 9 bases. The length of the CDR3 is 15 residues. V was clipped by 5 bases and J by 1 base; unmatched bases: 5. The germline CDR1 and CDR2 sequences are MNHEY and SMNVEV (reference sequence). This CDR3 reads CASSLPGQGQETQYF. The CDR3 DNA follows: TGTGCCAGCAGTCTGCCGGGACAGGGCCAAGAGACCCAGTACTTC.

V usage is TRBV4-1 and J usage is TRBJ1-2; tentative D call: TRBD1 (6 bases). Germline CDR1 and CDR2: MGHRA and YSYEKL. V was shortened by 4 bases and J by 2 bases, with 20 bases between the two germline ends. CDR3 length equals 17 residues. The CDR3 nucleotides are TGCGCCAGCAGCCTGAGAGACCAGGGGATTGGGAACTATGGCTACACCTTC. Translation gives CASSLRDQGIGNYGYTF.

The V call is TRBV19, the J call TRBJ1-1, with TRBD1 as a possible D gene (6 bases). CDR1 LNHDA and CDR2 SQIVND come from the germline V gene (reference sequence). V dropped 4 bases and J dropped 0 bases, with 9 bases sitting between them. This CDR3 is built from 14 residues. This CDR3 is CASSTDSLNTEAFF. The CDR3 nucleotides read TGTGCCAGTAGTACGGACAGTTTGAACACTGAAGCTTTCTTT.

The chain couples TRBV6-6 to TRBJ2-7, with 11 bases identical to TRBD2. The CDR3 consists of 15 residues. Germline V gene sequence: CDR1 MNHNY, CDR2 SVGAGI (reference sequence). The V and J ends lost 4 bases and 4 bases, in that order; junction bases with no gene match: 6. DNA for the CDR3: TGTGCCAGCAGTTCCCTACTAGCGGGAGATTACGAGCAGTACTTC. Amino acid sequence: CASSSLLAGDYEQYF.

This sequence joins TRBV9 and TRBJ2-7; TRBD1 or TRBD2 may be the D gene (5 bases each). Trimming took off 4 bases at V and 6 bases at J, with 8 bases between the two ends. Germline CDR1 SGDLS, CDR2 YYNGEE. The CDR3 runs to 11 residues. The CDR3 protein is CASSFGTEQYF. The DNA for the CDR3 is TGTGCCAGCAGCTTCGGGACCGAGCAGTACTTC.

The chain has TRBV6-6 and TRBJ2-5; 9 nucleotides agree with TRBD1. Germline trimming cut 5 bases from V and 0 bases from J; bases unmatched to any gene: 4. Germline assignment: CDR1 MNHNY and CDR2 SVGAGI (reference sequence). This CDR3 is 15 amino acids long. CDR3 coding DNA: TGTGCCAGCAGTGACGGACAGGGGTACCAAGAGACCCAGTACTTC. Its protein product is CASSDGQGYQETQYF.

This chain links TRBV6-5 with TRBJ2-1; TRBD2 aligns across 9 bases. V lost 6 bases to trimming and J lost 3 bases; unmatched junction nucleotides: 6. CDR3 length equals 15 residues. Germline V lookup: CDR1 MNHEY, CDR2 SVGAGI. CDR3 bases: TGTGCCAGCAGCCTTAGCGGGAGTCTCTACAATGAGCAGTTCTTC. Encoded protein: CASSLSGSLYNEQFF.

The CDR3 is CAWSLEGWGEAFF. CDR3 in DNA: TGTGCCTGGAGTTTAGAGGGATGGGGTGAAGCTTTCTTT. V is TRBV30 and J is TRBJ1-1; no firm D call. The V end lost 2 bases, the J end lost 7 bases, and 14 bases lay between the germline ends. The CDR3 is 13 amino acids. The germline V gene encodes CDR1 GTSNPN and CDR2 SVGIG (reference sequence).

The V gene is TRBV6-6, the J gene TRBJ2-1; perhaps D is TRBD1 or TRBD2 (6 bases each). The CDR3 runs to 12 residues. Germline V CDR1 and CDR2: MNHNY, SVGAGI (reference sequence). V dropped 10 bases and J dropped 5 bases, with 12 bases sitting between them. CDR3: CAIRGLDNEQFF. The CDR3 DNA is TGTGCCATCAGGGGACTGGACAATGAGCAGTTCTTC.

The J gene is TRBJ1-2, the V gene TRBV6-1; TRBD1 might be the D (5 bases). Trimming left V 3 bases short and J 4 bases short, with 15 bases between. The CDR3 loop spans 15 amino acids. The germline V gene encodes CDR1 MNHNS and CDR2 SASEGT. The CDR3 region has the DNA TGTGCCAGCAGTGAGTATTTAGGACACCTCTATGGCTACACCTTC. Protein product: CASSEYLGHLYGYTF.

The V gene is TRBV19, the J gene TRBJ2-7; D may correspond to TRBD1 or TRBD2 (7 bases each). CDR3 length: 16 amino acids. Germline V gene data show CDR1 as LNHDA and CDR2 as SQIVND (reference sequence). Trimming took 5 bases from V and 0 from J, leaving 17 bases between them. The CDR3 DNA reads as TGTGCCAGTAGTCCTGGGGGAGGGGGCTTCTCCTACGAGCAGTACTTC. It codes for CASSPGGGGFSYEQYF.

The chain joins TRBV19 to TRBJ2-5; 10 nucleotides line up with TRBD1. Germline V gives CDR1 LNHDA, CDR2 SQIVND (reference sequence). This CDR3 contains 20 residues. The V segment lost 9 bases and the J segment 5 bases; nucleotides outside the gene matches: 27. The chain's CDR3 is CASPIPGQGRPIMWRETQYF. In nucleotides, the CDR3 is TGTGCCAGCCCTATTCCGGGACAGGGGAGACCTATCATGTGGCGGGAGACCCAGTACTTC.

The genes are TRBV30 and TRBJ1-2, with a possible D match to TRBD1 (6 bases). V was clipped by 1 base and J by 8 bases, with 11 bases between them. CDR3 size: 12 residues. CDR1 is GTSNPN, CDR2 SVGIG, per germline (reference sequence). The CDR3 DNA is TGTGCCTGGAGTGGAGGGGGGGCCGGCTACACCTTC. This encodes CAWSGGGAGYTF. Drawing the rest from reference TRBV30 and TRBJ1-2, the complete variable domain is SQTIHQWPATLVQPVGSPLSLECTVEGTSNPNLYWYRQAAGRGLQLLFYSVGIGQISSEVPQNLSASRPQDRQFILSSKKLLLSDSGFYLCAWSGGGAGYTFGSGTRLTVV.

This rearrangement joins TRBV6-1 to TRBJ1-5, with a possible D match to TRBD1 (6 bases). CDR1 is MNHNS, CDR2 SASEGT, per germline. V was cut by 1 base and J by 7 bases, with 14 bases left in between. This CDR3 is built from 15 residues. The CDR3 DNA is TGTGCCAGCAGTGAAGTTGGGGGGCGCCCCCAGCCCCAGCATTTT. As protein: CASSEVGGRPQPQHF.

The chain carries TRBV7-9 and TRBJ2-5; D may be TRBD2 (6 bases). There are 14 residues in the CDR3. The V gene lost 6 bases and the J gene lost 5 bases, with 16 bases spanning the gap. Germline-derived CDR1 and CDR2 are SEHNR and FQNEAQ (reference sequence). CDR3 DNA: TGTGCCAGCAGAGATGAAACTAGCAGGGAGACCCAGTACTTC. Translated: CASRDETSRETQYF. The full variable domain, completed using reference TRBV7-9 and TRBJ2-5, is DTGVSQNPRHKITKRGQNVTFRCDPISEHNRLYWYRQTLGQGPEFLTYFQNEAQLEKSRLLSDRFSAERPKGSFSTLEIQRTEQGDSAMYLCASRDETSRETQYFGPGTRLLVL.

The J gene is TRBJ1-3, the V gene TRBV14; tentative D call: TRBD1 (5 bases). This CDR3 region has 16 residues. The germline V gene has CDR1 SGHDN and CDR2 FVKESK. The ends were cut back, 1 base at V and 0 bases at J, with 10 bases in the middle. In DNA, the CDR3 is TGTGCCAGCAGCCAAGTTTGGGGGATCTCTGGAAACACCATATATTTT. It is translated as CASSQVWGISGNTIYF.

This clone appeared once. V is TRBV5-4 and J is TRBJ2-3; 9 nucleotides line up with TRBD2. Germline V gene sequence: CDR1 SGHNT, CDR2 YYREEE (reference sequence). Trimming took 0 bases from V and 3 from J; bases not matched to a gene: 8. The CDR3 runs to 17 residues. The CDR3 nucleotides are TGTGCCAGCAGCTTGGCCCCATTAGCGGGAGTTACAGATACGCAGTATTTT. As protein: CASSLAPLAGVTDTQYF. The whole variable domain, filled in from reference TRBV5-4 and TRBJ2-3, reads ETGVTQSPTHLIKTRGQQVTLRCSSQSGHNTVSWYQQALGQGPQFIFQYYREEENGRGNFPPRFSGLQFPNYSSELNVNALELDDSALYLCASSLAPLAGVTDTQYFGPGTRLTVL.

The DNA for the CDR3 is TGTGCCAGCAGCTATCCGGGGACCAAGTACAATGAGCAGTTCTTC. Translating gives CASSYPGTKYNEQFF. This sequence joins TRBV7-9 and TRBJ2-1; D possibly uses TRBD1 or TRBD2 (5 bases each). Germline V lookup: CDR1 SEHNR, CDR2 FQNEAQ (reference sequence). This CDR3 comprises 15 residues. The V and J ends lost 4 bases and 4 bases respectively, with 14 bases between them.

V gene TRBV6-4 combines with J gene TRBJ2-3; TRBD2 is a possible D gene (5 bases). The CDR3 length is 16 residues. CDR1 is MRHNA and CDR2 is SNTAGT in the germline V gene. Trimming pared 2 bases from V and 0 bases from J, leaving 12 bases between. Here the CDR3 DNA reads TGTGCCAGCAGTGACATTGTTAGCGTGAGCACAGATACGCAGTATTTT. Protein: CASSDIVSVSTDTQYF.

Concerning this clone: The same CDR3 can be traced to other DNA sequences in this sample. This chain joins TRBV9 and TRBJ1-1, with unresolved D. The germline CDR1 and CDR2 sequences are SGDLS and YYNGEE. The CDR3 runs to 14 residues. The ends were cut back, 0 bases at V and 1 base at J, with 7 bases in the middle. The CDR3 DNA reads TGTGCCAGCAGCGTAGGGGTGGGGAACACTGAAGCTTTCTTT. It codes for CASSVGVGNTEAFF.

J is TRBJ1-1 and V is TRBV5-1, with 7 bases lining up with TRBD1. Germline trimming cut 1 base from V and 2 bases from J; bases unmatched to any gene: 11. The CDR3 sequence is 17 residues long. Germline V gives CDR1 SGHRS, CDR2 YFSETQ. The CDR3 nucleotides read TGCGCCAGCAGCTTGTTCCCGGGACAGACCACTAACACTGAAGCTTTCTTT. It translates to CASSLFPGQTTNTEAFF.

This clone has only one observation. The V call is TRBV11-1, the J call TRBJ2-7, with 9 bases lining up with TRBD1. Germline V gene sequence: CDR1 SGHAT, CDR2 FQDESV (reference sequence). The CDR3 contains 14 residues. V lost 4 bases to trimming and J lost 2 bases; unmatched junction nucleotides: 3. The CDR3 sequence: CASSWDREAYEQYF. In DNA, the CDR3 is TGTGCCAGCAGCTGGGACAGGGAAGCCTACGAGCAGTACTTC.

This rearrangement joins TRBV10-2 to TRBJ2-5; 8 bases map to TRBD1. The V segment lost 3 bases and the J segment 5 bases; nucleotides outside the gene matches: 5. CDR1 and CDR2 from the germline V gene are WSHSY and SAAADI. The CDR3 is 14 residues long. Here the CDR3 DNA reads TGCGCCAGCAGTGATAGCAGGGGGCCCGAGACCCAGTACTTC. Translated, it gives CASSDSRGPETQYF.

This chain links TRBV29-1 with TRBJ2-7; D is unresolved. V was shortened by 1 base and J by 0 bases, with 10 bases between the two germline ends. From germline, CDR1 is SQVTM and CDR2 ANQGSEA. The CDR3 is made up of 14 amino acids. The CDR3 sequence is CSVEVGSSSYEQYF. DNA of the CDR3: TGCAGCGTTGAAGTGGGTTCTAGCTCCTACGAGCAGTACTTC.

The chain recombines TRBV6-6 with TRBJ2-7, with unresolved D. Between the trimmed V and J ends, which lost 3 bases and 5 bases, there was a span of 11 bases. The CDR3 runs 13 residues. From germline, CDR1 is MNHNY and CDR2 SVGAGI (reference sequence). CDR3 region: CASSYFRLDEQYF. The CDR3 bases are TGTGCCAGCAGTTATTTCCGCTTAGACGAGCAGTACTTC.

The CDR3 DNA sequence: TGCGCCAGCAGCCAAGAGGGCCTCGGGGGCTACGAGCAGTACTTC. Residues: CASSQEGLGGYEQYF. The chain links TRBV4-1 to TRBJ2-7; maybe TRBD2 (6 bases). CDR1 is MGHRA, CDR2 YSYEKL, per germline. The V end lost 0 bases, the J end lost 3 bases, and 12 bases lay between the germline ends. CDR3 length: 15 residues.

This chain joins TRBV5-6 and TRBJ1-2; 10 bases align to TRBD1. CDR3 length: 17 residues. V shed 0 bases and J 4 bases; nucleotides not matched to a gene: 9. CDR1 is SGHDT and CDR2 is YYEEEE in the germline V gene. The chain's CDR3 is CASSLVVGTGVTYGYTF. CDR3 coding DNA: TGTGCCAGCAGCTTGGTTGTTGGGACAGGGGTGACCTATGGCTACACCTTC.

The rearrangement joins TRBV2 to TRBJ2-7; TRBD1 matches 12 bases. Germline CDR1 is SNHLY and CDR2 is FYNNEI. Germline trimming cut 11 bases from V and 3 bases from J; bases unmatched to any gene: 11. The CDR3 consists of 15 residues. This CDR3 reads CAFGTGGITVYEQYF. The DNA for the CDR3 is TGTGCCTTTGGGACAGGGGGCATCACGGTCTACGAGCAGTACTTC.